This entry lists 24 T cell receptor beta chains sequenced from one sample in a study of T cell repertoires in cytomegalovirus infection. No cognate antigen is known for these TCRs. TCRdb called the reads again in MiXCR, with one record for every CDR3 protein. The table shows some 800,000 distinct CDR3 sequences, with 32% occurring only once. Here the sequenced sample was cultured CD8+ T cells from PBMCs, taken from culture after CMV antigen stimulation. These receptor sequences come from a human donor in good health (CMV status not recorded). Some clones in this sample may be carry-over from other donors' samples.

In this sample, this clonotype turned up a few times. The chain carries TRBV7-8 and TRBJ2-7, with D possibly TRBD2 on 7 matching bases. Germline values: CDR1 SGHVS, CDR2 FQNEAQ. V was trimmed by 3 bases and J by 2 bases, leaving 14 bases between them. The CDR3 loop spans 15 amino acids. DNA of the CDR3: TGTGCCAGCAGCTTGGGGGGGCAAGCTCCCTACGAGCAGTACTTC. This encodes CASSLGGQAPYEQYF.

V usage is TRBV9 and J usage is TRBJ1-2; 8 nucleotides agree with TRBD1. From germline, CDR1 is SGDLS and CDR2 YYNGEE. The CDR3 length is 12 residues. The V gene end was trimmed by 1 base and the J gene end by 8 bases; junction bases not matched to a gene: 1. This CDR3 reads CASSVRQGGYTF. CDR3 bases: TGTGCCAGCAGCGTAAGACAGGGGGGCTACACCTTC.

This clonotype appeared a single time. J is TRBJ2-1 and V is TRBV9; 10 nucleotides align to TRBD2. The CDR3 is made up of 14 amino acids. The trim removed 4 bases at V and 9 bases at J, leaving 7 bases unmatched. Germline CDR1 SGDLS, CDR2 YYNGEE. The CDR3 is CASSPSGGAIEQFF. The CDR3 nucleotides are TGTGCCAGCAGCCCGAGCGGGGGGGCCATTGAGCAGTTCTTC.

This clonotype was observed at least ten times. The chain recombines TRBV7-2 with TRBJ2-7, with 10 bases fitting TRBD1. The germline CDR1 and CDR2 sequences are SGHTA and FQGNSA. This CDR3 has 19 residues. The V segment lost 5 bases and the J segment 3 bases; nucleotides outside the gene matches: 19. The CDR3 DNA is TGTGCCAGCAGCCGCCCCCGGGACAGGGGACTGGAGACCTTCTACGAGCAGTACTTC. Protein sequence: CASSRPRDRGLETFYEQYF.

Points on this clonotype: The junction and the germline gene differ at one end; a read error may be behind it. The CDR3 DNA sequence: TGTGTCAGCAGTTGGGACAGGGAGACCCAGTACTTC. This codes for CVSSWDRETQYF. The V gene is TRBV6-1, the J gene TRBJ2-5, with 8 positions matching TRBD1. Germline V gene lookup returns CDR1 MNHNS and CDR2 SASEGT. The CDR3 covers 12 residues.

The sample holds one count of this clonotype. One end of the junction is discordant with germline, which a read error may explain. This chain joins TRBV27 and TRBJ2-1, with D possibly being TRBD1 (6 bases). Germline CDR1 MNHEY, CDR2 SMNVEV (reference sequence). There are 15 residues in the CDR3. The CDR3 sequence: CANSLSITGRGEQFF. CDR3 DNA sequence: TGTGCCAACAGTCTCTCAATTACAGGGCGCGGTGAGCAGTTCTTC.

The chain links TRBV5-6 to TRBJ1-5; 9 nucleotides match TRBD1. CDR1 and CDR2 (germline): SGHDT, YYEEEE. The V gene end was trimmed by 0 bases and the J gene end by 12 bases; junction bases not matched to a gene: 13. CDR3 length equals 16 residues. CDR3 sequence: CASSLGYGQGRPSQHF. CDR3 coding DNA: TGTGCCAGCAGCTTGGGCTATGGACAGGGGCGGCCCAGCCAGCATTTT.

In this sample, this clonotype turned up a few times. The chain is built from TRBV19 and TRBJ2-2, with TRBD2 matching 7 bases. The trim removed 4 bases at V and 4 bases at J, leaving 6 bases unmatched. Per the germline V gene, CDR1 is LNHDA and CDR2 is SQIVND (reference sequence). This CDR3 is 15 amino acids long. The CDR3 bases are TGTGCCAGTAGTAGCGAGCGGGGTACCACCGGGGAGCTGTTTTTT. The encoded protein is CASSSERGTTGELFF.

This clonotype was observed a few times. This chain uses TRBV5-1 with TRBJ2-4, with D perhaps TRBD1 or TRBD2 (5 bases each). Trimming pared 0 bases from V and 0 bases from J, leaving 10 bases between. CDR3 length: 16 residues. Per germline, CDR1 SGHRS and CDR2 YFSETQ. CDR3: CASSLGGWVAKNIQYF. For the CDR3, the DNA is TGCGCCAGCAGCTTGGGGGGGTGGGTAGCCAAAAACATTCAGTACTTC.

The chain has TRBV4-3 and TRBJ2-1, with D perhaps assigned TRBD1 or TRBD2 (5 bases each). Looked up from germline, CDR1 is LGHNA and CDR2 is YSLEER. The CDR3 is 16 residues long. Trimming took off 0 bases at V and 1 base at J, with 10 bases between the two ends. The CDR3 bases are TGCGCCAGCAGCCAAGATGGGGGTTGGTCCTACAATGAGCAGTTCTTC. This gives the protein CASSQDGGWSYNEQFF.

This clonotype has only a few counts. A read error may produce the germline difference seen at one junction end. The V gene is TRBV7-2, the J gene TRBJ2-7, with 10 bases identical to TRBD2. Germline CDR1 is SGHTA and CDR2 is FQGNSA. CDR3 length equals 13 residues. The CDR3 loop reads CASGLVERGGEYF. The CDR3 DNA sequence: TGTGCCAGCGGCTTGGTAGAGCGGGGGGGCGAGTACTTC.

This clonotype was observed a few times. V and J are TRBV2 and TRBJ2-2, with 7 bases matching TRBD1. This CDR3 comprises 16 residues. Germline V lookup: CDR1 SNHLY, CDR2 FYNNEI. The V gene end was trimmed by 9 bases and the J gene end by 5 bases; junction bases not matched to a gene: 15. The CDR3 is CARSGAGGVPTGELFF. The CDR3 DNA reads TGTGCCAGGTCCGGGGCAGGGGGTGTACCAACCGGGGAGCTGTTTTTT.

This clonotype was seen more than once but under ten times. The rearrangement links TRBV7-9 to TRBJ2-7; D could derive from TRBD1 or TRBD2 (5 bases each). V was cut by 10 bases and J by 0 bases, with 16 bases left in between. From germline, CDR1 is SEHNR and CDR2 FQNEAQ (reference sequence). CDR3 size: 14 residues. The CDR3 reads CAIFIPGTSYEQYF. The CDR3 DNA reads TGTGCCATTTTTATTCCGGGGACCTCCTACGAGCAGTACTTC.

This clonotype has ten or more counts. This chain joins TRBV7-6 and TRBJ1-1, with D uncertain. Germline V gives CDR1 SGHVS, CDR2 FNYEAQ. V gave up 5 bases and J gave up 0 bases, with 7 bases separating them. The length of the CDR3 is 13 residues. The CDR3: CASSARVNTEAFF. The CDR3 DNA reads as TGTGCCAGCAGCGCGCGGGTGAACACTGAAGCTTTCTTT.

J is TRBJ2-7 and V is TRBV5-4; D unclear. The germline V gene encodes CDR1 SGHNT and CDR2 YYREEE (reference sequence). The CDR3 loop spans 11 amino acids. V was shortened by 7 bases and J by 6 bases, with 11 bases between the two germline ends. CDR3: CASLLDGEQYF. As DNA, the CDR3 is TGTGCCAGCCTTTTGGACGGCGAGCAGTACTTC.

The gene calls are TRBV15 and TRBJ2-7, with TRBD1 identical over 8 bases. CDR3 size: 16 residues. The junction had 6 bases not matched to a gene; V was cut back by 0 bases and J by 2 bases. Germline V CDR1 and CDR2: LNHNV, YYDKDF (reference sequence). The CDR3 region has the DNA TGTGCCACCAGCAGAGATCGAGGACAGGGCGCCTACGAGCAGTACGTC. Protein sequence: CATSRDRGQGAYEQYV.

CDR3 region: CASSYGSHYEQYV. As DNA, the CDR3 is TGTGCCAGCAGCTACGGGTCCCACTACGAGCAGTACGTC. The chain is built from TRBV7-9 and TRBJ2-7; D uncertain. Deletions cut 4 bases from V and 3 bases from J, with 10 bases between. Germline values: CDR1 SEHNR, CDR2 FQNEAQ (reference sequence). The CDR3 covers 13 residues.

The chain combines TRBV5-5 with TRBJ1-1; D remains unclear. This CDR3 is built from 14 residues. The germline gives CDR1 SGHKS, CDR2 YYEKEE (reference sequence). V was shortened by 4 bases and J by 1 base, with 11 bases between the two germline ends. CDR3 DNA: TGTGCCAGCAGCGCGGTCGGGAAGAACACTGAAGCTTTCTTT. Residues: CASSAVGKNTEAFF.

This clonotype was counted between two and nine times. The chain uses TRBV5-1 and TRBJ2-7, with D possibly being TRBD1 (5 bases). The V and J ends lost 4 bases and 0 bases respectively, with 11 bases between them. This CDR3 spans 14 amino acids. In germline, CDR1 is SGHRS, CDR2 YFSETQ. In DNA, the CDR3 is TGCGCCAGCAGCGAGGAGACAGACTCCTACGAGCAGTACTTC. Translation: CASSEETDSYEQYF.

This clonotype has at least ten counts. The chain carries TRBV7-6 and TRBJ2-3; 10 bases map to TRBD2. There are 18 residues in the CDR3. Germline V gene sequence: CDR1 SGHVS, CDR2 FNYEAQ. The V and J ends lost 5 bases and 4 bases, in that order; junction bases with no gene match: 15. The chain's CDR3 is CASSLRPAGGSVADTQYF. The CDR3, as DNA: TGTGCCAGCAGCCTACGACCAGCGGGGGGGTCAGTTGCAGATACGCAGTATTTT.

This clonotype showed up just a few times. V is TRBV28 and J is TRBJ2-5; the D call may be TRBD1 or TRBD2 (6 bases each). CDR1 is MDHEN, CDR2 SYDVKM, per germline. This CDR3 is built from 13 residues. Trimming left V 10 bases short and J 2 bases short, with 14 bases between. CDR3 residues: CATLADRQETQYF. The CDR3 DNA follows: TGTGCCACCTTAGCGGACAGACAAGAGACCCAGTACTTC.

This clonotype showed up just a few times. J is TRBJ2-7 and V is TRBV28; D possibly corresponds to TRBD1 (5 bases). Trimming cost V 2 bases and J 6 bases, with 11 bases left between them. This CDR3 is built from 13 residues. Germline values: CDR1 MDHEN, CDR2 SYDVKM. The CDR3 region has the DNA TGTGCCAGCAGTTTACCTCAGGGTGCCGAGCAGTACGTC. Protein: CASSLPQGAEQYV.

The rearrangement joins TRBV2 to TRBJ1-1; no clear D. V dropped 1 base and J dropped 8 bases, with 8 bases sitting between them. The CDR3 is 12 residues long. Germline lookup yields CDR1 SNHLY and CDR2 FYNNEI. CDR3 bases: TGTGCCAGCAGTGAAGTCGTTGGAGAAGCTTTCTTT. Translation: CASSEVVGEAFF. The full variable domain, in which reference TRBV2 and TRBJ1-1 provide the parts outside the CDR3, is EPEVTQTPSHQVTQMGQEVILRCVPISNHLYFYWYRQILGQKVEFLVSFYNNEISEKSEIFDDQFSVERPDGSNFTLKIRSTKLEDSAMYFCASSEVVGEAFFGQGTRLTVV.

The V call is TRBV15, the J call TRBJ2-7; D ambiguous. Deletions cut 0 bases from V and 0 bases from J, with 6 bases between. The CDR3 sequence is 14 residues long. Germline CDR1 reads LNHNV; CDR2 reads YYDKDF (reference sequence). The CDR3 DNA is TGTGCCACCAGCAGAGAGTGGGACTCCTACGAGCAGTACTTC. Its protein is CATSREWDSYEQYF.